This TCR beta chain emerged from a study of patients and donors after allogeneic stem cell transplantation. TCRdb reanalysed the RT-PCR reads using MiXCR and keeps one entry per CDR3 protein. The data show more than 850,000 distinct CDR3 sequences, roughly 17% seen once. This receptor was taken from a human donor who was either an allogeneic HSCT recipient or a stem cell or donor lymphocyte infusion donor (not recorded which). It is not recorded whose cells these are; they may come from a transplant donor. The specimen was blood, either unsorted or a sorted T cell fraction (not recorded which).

CDR3 in amino acids: CSAADIFPDYSNQPQHF. In DNA form, the CDR3 reads TGCAGTGCCGCCGACATATTCCCCGACTATAGCAATCAGCCCCAGCATTTT. The chain uses TRBV20-1 and TRBJ1-5, with unresolved D. The germline V and J ends were trimmed by 6 bases and 0 bases, with 21 bases remaining between them. This CDR3 has 17 residues. Germline loops: CDR1 DFQATT, CDR2 SNEGSKA (reference sequence).